This T cell receptor beta chain was profiled in a study of cytomegalovirus exposure and HLA in healthy donors. CDR3 length: 14 amino acids. The germline gives CDR1 SGHVS, CDR2 FQNEAQ. V was trimmed by 7 bases and J by 8 bases, leaving 15 bases between them. Whole-study findings and limits: The study dropped some indistinguishable V segments, TRBV6-2 and TRBV6-3 among them. V- and J-gene trimming in TCR beta was tied to a missense DCLRE1C variant by an analysis performed later. Across HLA loci, a later analysis found differing TCR association rates, with DRB1 most and HLA-C fewest. Listed as cytomegalovirus-associated were 164 TCR beta chains.

Use of 60 Vbeta and 13 Jbeta primers characterized the PCR. Only in-frame clones appear in the TCRdb table, and some are missing; sequencing was by immunoSEQ multiplex PCR. The sample contains around 150,000 clones, approximately 83% of which appear only once. Worth noting for this clone: Its antigen is as yet unknown.

The chain has TRBV7-8 and TRBJ1-6, with D maybe TRBD1 (6 bases). The sequence was obtained from a woman aged 40 to 49 in good health and CMV-seronegative. Source material: PBMCs. In DNA form, the CDR3 reads TGTGCCAGCAAAAACAGGGTTGGGGATTCACCCCTCCACTTT. Its protein is CASKNRVGDSPLHF. The complete variable domain, with remaining parts taken from reference TRBV7-8 and TRBJ1-6, reads GAGVSQSPRYKVAKRGQDVALRCDPISGHVSLFWYQQALGQGPEFLTYFQNEAQLDKSGLPSDRFFAERPEGSVSTLKIQRTQQEDSAVYLCASKNRVGDSPLHFGNGTRLTVT.